This T cell receptor (beta chain) originates from a study of blood T cell repertoires in COVID-19. Background on the study: Sources were T cells, B-cell-depleted T cells, or PBMCs; the material itself was cDNA or gDNA.

Germline V lookup: CDR1 MRHNA, CDR2 SNTAGT. The CDR3 has 15 residues. The V end was cut by 3 bases, the J end by 8 bases, with 17 bases between. Per the study methods: Amplifying reference gene primers gave estimates of nucleated cell counts. Sequencing was performed with immunoSEQ multiplex PCR; in TCRdb, only in-frame clones are kept and a portion is missing. V and J calls and clone size are given by that table; D and trimming were obtained from the DNA. This table holds over 85,000 clones, approximately 80% found once. The genes are TRBV6-4 and TRBJ2-1, with a weak D call TRBD1 (5 bases). This clonotype was obtained from a woman in her seventies with acute or convalescent COVID-19. Specimen: peripheral blood. CDR3 region: CASSESWGSLDEQFF. In DNA form, the CDR3 reads TGTGCCAGCAGTGAGTCTTGGGGCAGTCTCGATGAGCAGTTCTTC.